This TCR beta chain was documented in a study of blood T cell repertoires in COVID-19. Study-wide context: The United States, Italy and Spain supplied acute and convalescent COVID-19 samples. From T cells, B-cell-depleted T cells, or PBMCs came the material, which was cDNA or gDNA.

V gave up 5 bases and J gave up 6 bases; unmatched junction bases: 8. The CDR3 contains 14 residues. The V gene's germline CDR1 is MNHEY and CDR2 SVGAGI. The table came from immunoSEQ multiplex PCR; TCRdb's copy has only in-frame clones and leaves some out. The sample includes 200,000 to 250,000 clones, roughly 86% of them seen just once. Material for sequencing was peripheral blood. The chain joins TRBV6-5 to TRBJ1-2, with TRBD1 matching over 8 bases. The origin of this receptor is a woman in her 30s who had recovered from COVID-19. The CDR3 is CASSPDREQDGYTF. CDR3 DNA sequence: TGTGCCAGCAGTCCGGACAGGGAGCAGGATGGCTACACCTTC.